This T cell receptor (beta chain) derives from a study of blood T cell repertoires in COVID-19. Study overall: From T cells, B-cell-depleted T cells, or PBMCs came the material, which was cDNA or gDNA.

CDR3 size: 15 residues. The ends lost 5 bases at V and 0 bases at J; junction bases unmatched: 3. CDR1 is LGHDT and CDR2 is YNNKEL in the germline V gene (reference sequence). In the original workflow: For nucleated cells, counts were estimated from reference gene primer amplification. Sequenced by immunoSEQ multiplex PCR; TCRdb stores in-frame clones only, minus some. From that table come the V and J calls and clone size; the DNA was used to work out D and trimming. The table lists roughly 250,000 clones, approximately 90% of them singletons. The sequenced sample was peripheral blood. This chain joins TRBV3-1 (or the pseudogene TRBV3-2) and TRBJ1-3; 8 nucleotides align to TRBD1. The clonotype comes from a woman aged 35 to 49 with acute or convalescent COVID-19. Here the CDR3 DNA reads TGTGCCAGCAGCGAGGGACAGGCCTCTGGAAACACCATATATTTT. Encoded protein: CASSEGQASGNTIYF.